Detailed here is one TCR beta chain. V lost 1 base to trimming and J lost 1 base, with 16 bases between them. CDR3 length: 17 amino acids. Germline lookup yields CDR1 SEHNR and CDR2 FQNEAQ (reference sequence). At least 6 million PBMCs were isolated per sample. The sample belongs to a study of blood T cells in healthy people across ages. Combining a sample-barcoded 5' primer with a J-beta primer mix, a second PCR ran for roughly 7 to 11 cycles. A tag from a template-switch adaptor with 12 random nucleotides marked each cDNA molecule. TCRdb re-called the 5' RACE reads through MiXCR, storing one row per CDR3 protein. Of about 570,000 distinct CDR3 sequences listed, over 25% are singletons. This sample also belongs to another study, concerning T cells of mothers and their children. This second report adds: Mothers gave over 9.5 million TCR beta CDR3 reads each, and children 2.5 million to 3.5 million each. Thymic selection, a shaping force on TCR recombination output, acts similarly in related and unrelated pairs.

The sample consisted of blood. The chain links TRBV7-9 to TRBJ1-1, with D perhaps TRBD1 (6 bases). The origin of this receptor is a boy aged 2 to 10 in good health. The CDR3 sequence: CASSLEKVQGANTEAFF. The CDR3, as DNA: TGTGCCAGCAGCTTAGAAAAAGTACAGGGCGCGAACACTGAAGCTTTCTTT. Based on the CDR3 plus reference TRBV7-9 and TRBJ1-1, the full variable domain is DTGVSQNPRHKITKRGQNVTFRCDPISEHNRLYWYRQTLGQGPEFLTYFQNEAQLEKSRLLSDRFSAERPKGSFSTLEIQRTEQGDSAMYLCASSLEKVQGANTEAFFGQGTRLTVV.